Following are 18 T cell receptor beta chains from one sample sequenced in a study of T cell repertoires in cytomegalovirus infection. TCRdb itself ran the reads through MiXCR, one entry per CDR3 protein. The sample records hundreds of thousands of distinct CDR3 sequences, 24% being singletons. The sample consisted of CD8+ T cells from PBMCs. The receptors derive from a human donor in good health (CMV status not recorded). Some clones in this sample may be carry-over from other donors' samples.

This clonotype was picked up many times. The chain joins TRBV7-8 to TRBJ2-1; no clear D gene. The CDR3 contains 14 residues. Deletions cut 4 bases from V and 6 bases from J, with 13 bases between. Germline assignment: CDR1 SGHVS and CDR2 FQNEAQ. CDR3 region: CASSSRRASNEQFF. Written as DNA, the CDR3 is TGTGCCAGCAGCTCCCGACGGGCGAGCAATGAGCAGTTCTTC.

This clonotype was counted at least ten times. V gene TRBV7-2 combines with J gene TRBJ2-7; 8 bases are a match to TRBD2. CDR1 is SGHTA, CDR2 FQGNSA, per germline. The CDR3 loop spans 14 amino acids. The junction had 3 bases not matched to a gene; V was cut back by 0 bases and J by 5 bases. The CDR3: CASSLATGGDEQYF. CDR3 in DNA: TGTGCCAGCAGCTTAGCAACGGGGGGGGACGAGCAGTACTTC.

The sample holds a few counts of this clonotype. The chain carries TRBV5-1 and TRBJ2-7; the match to TRBD1 covers 7 bases. CDR3 length equals 14 residues. The trim removed 1 base at V and 0 bases at J, leaving 1 base unmatched. The germline CDR1 and CDR2 sequences are SGHRS and YFSETQ. The CDR3 DNA reads as TGCGCCAGCAGCTTGTGGGACAGCTCCTACGAGCAGTACTTC. This translates into CASSLWDSSYEQYF.

Concerning this clonotype: A junction end diverges from the germline sequence, so it may reflect a read error. The chain has TRBV15 and TRBJ2-3, with 7 bases fitting TRBD2. This CDR3 is 12 amino acids long. Germline values: CDR1 LNHNV, CDR2 YYDKDF (reference sequence). CDR3 sequence: CATSRSGSGEHF. As DNA, the CDR3 is TGTGCCACCAGCAGATCTGGGAGCGGGGAGCATTTT.

The V gene is TRBV6-5, the J gene TRBJ2-7, with D possibly TRBD2 on 5 matching bases. The CDR3 covers 13 residues. The ends were cut back, 0 bases at V and 5 bases at J, with 8 bases in the middle. Germline-derived CDR1 and CDR2 are MNHEY and SVGAGI. CDR3 residues: CASSYSMGDEQYF. CDR3 sequence (DNA): TGTGCCAGCAGTTACTCAATGGGAGACGAGCAGTACTTC.

The chain is built from TRBV20-1 and TRBJ1-6; D perhaps matches TRBD1 (5 bases). The ends were cut back, 0 bases at V and 8 bases at J, with 11 bases in the middle. CDR3 length: 14 amino acids. Per germline, CDR1 DFQATT and CDR2 SNEGSKA (reference sequence). As DNA, the CDR3 is TGCAGTGCTAGAGAGGACCGGGGGGATTCACCCCTCCACTTT. It yields the protein CSAREDRGDSPLHF.

This clonotype was picked up many times. The CDR3 DNA reads as TGTGCCAGCGGGTTGGTCCACGAGCAGTACTTC. It codes for CASGLVHEQYF. This rearrangement joins TRBV11-2 to TRBJ2-7, with no clear D. Trimming cost V 8 bases and J 5 bases, with 10 bases left between them. Germline V gene data show CDR1 as SGHAT and CDR2 as FQNNGV. This CDR3 is built from 11 residues.

This clonotype was detected a few times. CDR3 sequence (DNA): TGTGCCAGCAGTTTGACAGGGCTCGACGAGCAGTACGTC. It is translated as CASSLTGLDEQYV. The rearrangement uses TRBV27 and TRBJ2-7, with 7 bases fitting TRBD1. With V trimmed by 3 bases and J by 5 bases, 4 bases remained unmatched. This CDR3 is built from 13 residues. The germline gives CDR1 MNHEY, CDR2 SMNVEV (reference sequence).

This clonotype was seen a few times. The chain carries TRBV2 and TRBJ2-7; D gene unclear. CDR1 is SNHLY, CDR2 FYNNEI, per germline. Trimming shortened V by 8 bases and J by 0 bases, and 11 bases separated the two germline ends. The CDR3 contains 13 residues. The CDR3 loop reads CASSSSSSYEQYV. CDR3 sequence (DNA): TGTGCCAGCTCTTCAAGCAGCTCCTACGAGCAGTACGTC.

This clonotype was seen many times. V is TRBV7-2 and J is TRBJ2-1; D might be TRBD1 (6 bases). The CDR3 spans 15 residues. V shed 4 bases and J shed 4 bases, with 14 bases lying between them. Germline lookup yields CDR1 SGHTA and CDR2 FQGNSA. As DNA, the CDR3 is TGTGCCAGCAGCTGGGACACTCCCGGATACAATGAGCAGTTCTTC. Translated, it gives CASSWDTPGYNEQFF.

At least ten counts were recorded for this clonotype. The rearrangement uses TRBV7-8 and TRBJ2-3; the match to TRBD2 covers 10 bases. Looked up from germline, CDR1 is SGHVS and CDR2 is FQNEAQ. The J segment lost 7 bases and the V segment lost 4 bases, leaving 11 bases of the junction unmatched. This CDR3 contains 16 residues. The CDR3 here is CASSSLLAGLRNTQYF. CDR3 DNA: TGTGCCAGCAGCTCCCTACTAGCGGGGCTAAGGAATACGCAGTATTTT.

This clonotype appeared a few times. The chain has TRBV27 and TRBJ2-1, with 9 bases that match TRBD1. Per germline, CDR1 MNHEY and CDR2 SMNVEV (reference sequence). The CDR3 runs to 16 residues. V trimming: 6 bases; J trimming: 7 bases; junction bases outside the gene matches: 13. CDR3 nucleotide sequence: TGTGCCAGCAGAGCTATAGCCGGGACAGGGAGTAATGAGCAGTTCTTC. Translation: CASRAIAGTGSNEQFF.

This clonotype was detected ten times or more. The CDR3 here is CASSLQWGILVPSTDTQYF. CDR3 sequence (DNA): TGTGCCAGCAGCTTGCAGTGGGGGATCTTGGTTCCTAGCACAGATACGCAGTATTTT. The chain couples TRBV7-2 to TRBJ2-3; perhaps D is TRBD1 or TRBD2 (5 bases each). CDR1 SGHTA and CDR2 FQGNSA come from the germline V gene. V was shortened by 3 bases and J by 0 bases, with 22 bases between the two germline ends. The CDR3 sequence is 19 residues long.

This clonotype was observed a few times. The J gene is TRBJ2-7, the V gene TRBV5-4; maybe TRBD1 (7 bases). Per germline, CDR1 SGHNT and CDR2 YYREEE (reference sequence). The V end was cut by 2 bases, the J end by 2 bases, with 14 bases between. This CDR3 is 15 amino acids long. CDR3 protein: CASSFSGGPPYEQYV. CDR3 DNA: TGTGCCAGCAGCTTTTCAGGGGGGCCCCCCTACGAGCAGTACGTC.

This clonotype appeared a few times. The chain joins TRBV7-9 to TRBJ2-7; D is uncertain. This CDR3 contains 12 residues. Trimming removed 3 bases at V and 7 bases at J, with 10 bases between. Germline CDR1 reads SEHNR; CDR2 reads FQNEAQ (reference sequence). Here the CDR3 reads CASSLSFREQYF. The CDR3 DNA follows: TGTGCCAGCAGCTTGTCTTTTAGGGAGCAGTACTTC.

V is TRBV3-1 and J is TRBJ2-3, with TRBD2 matching over 10 bases. Germline-derived CDR1 and CDR2 are LGHDT and YNNKEL (reference sequence). J was trimmed by 5 bases and V by 6 bases; bases with no gene match: 5. The CDR3 loop spans 14 amino acids. The CDR3: CASRSGGAEDTQYF. Written as DNA, the CDR3 is TGTGCCAGCAGGAGCGGGGGGGCGGAAGATACGCAGTATTTT.

This clonotype has a count of ten or more. DNA for the CDR3: TGTGCCAGCAGCTCGACAGGGCACTACGAGCAGTACGTC. Translated, it gives CASSSTGHYEQYV. The rearrangement links TRBV7-8 to TRBJ2-7; 7 nucleotides align to TRBD1. Per germline, CDR1 SGHVS and CDR2 FQNEAQ. V was clipped by 4 bases and J by 3 bases; unmatched bases: 3. The CDR3 runs to 13 residues.

This clonotype was seen a few times. One junction end disagrees with the germline gene, perhaps due to a read error. The rearrangement links TRBV28 to TRBJ1-5; D is unclear. The CDR3 runs to 13 residues. Germline assignment: CDR1 MDHEN and CDR2 SYDVKM. The CDR3: CASSLSPNRPQHF. Here the CDR3 DNA reads TGTGCCAGCAGTTTATCCCCGAATCGGCCCCAGCATTTT.